One sample yielded the 10 T cell receptor beta chains listed below, sequenced in a study of T cells in Graves' hyperthyroidism and ophthalmopathy. Amplified TCR beta CDR3 regions derived from RNA transcripts. HTBI primers were used for first-round RT-PCR of the TCR CDR3. Via MiXCR, TCRdb re-called the multiplex PCR reads, giving one row per CDR3 protein. This sample has about 640,000 distinct CDR3 sequences, with roughly 15% found just once. Material for sequencing was blood. The receptor set was obtained from a woman aged 45-65 years with Graves' ophthalmopathy.

This clonotype was counted ten times or more. The gene calls are TRBV30 and TRBJ2-5; D ambiguous. The CDR3 is 15 amino acids. V lost 0 bases to trimming and J lost 5 bases, with 16 bases between them. Germline-derived CDR1 and CDR2 are GTSNPN and SVGIG (reference sequence). CDR3 loop: CAWSVPRQSRETQYF. The CDR3 DNA reads TGTGCCTGGAGTGTCCCGAGACAATCTAGGGAGACCCAGTACTTC.

This clonotype turned up a few times. The chain is built from TRBV5-1 and TRBJ2-5; 10 bases match TRBD1. Unmatched junction bases numbered 10, after V lost 3 bases and J lost 5 bases. This CDR3 is 16 amino acids long. Germline CDR1 is SGHRS and CDR2 is YFSETQ. The CDR3 loop reads CASSSSPGQGLETQYF. The CDR3 DNA is TGCGCCAGCAGCTCAAGCCCGGGACAGGGGTTGGAGACCCAGTACTTC.

The chain uses TRBV30 and TRBJ2-7, with 7 bases lining up with TRBD1. The CDR3 runs to 13 residues. The germline V gene has CDR1 GTSNPN and CDR2 SVGIG (reference sequence). V lost 4 bases and J lost 3; bases outside the gene matches: 6. This CDR3 reads CAWNPGQHYEQYF. In nucleotides, the CDR3 is TGTGCCTGGAATCCGGGACAGCACTACGAGCAGTACTTC.

This clonotype came up many times. The CDR3 nucleotides are TGTGCCAGCGCCGCCCTTCCGGGACACTTATACGAGCAGTACTTC. This sequence encodes CASAALPGHLYEQYF. This rearrangement joins TRBV5-5 to TRBJ2-7; maybe TRBD1 (6 bases). The CDR3 loop spans 15 amino acids. Trimming stripped 7 bases from V and 4 bases from J, with 21 bases between. Germline CDR1 SGHKS, CDR2 YYEKEE (reference sequence).

This clonotype was detected many times. The chain links TRBV18 to TRBJ2-1; 9 nucleotides align to TRBD2. CDR3 length equals 16 residues. The germline V gene has CDR1 KGHSH and CDR2 LQKENI. The ends lost 1 base at V and 6 bases at J; junction bases unmatched: 7. CDR3 DNA sequence: TGTGCCAGCTCACCACGGTCAGCGGGAGGATCCAATGAGCAGTTCTTC. It codes for CASSPRSAGGSNEQFF.

CDR3 coding DNA: TGTGCCACCAGTGACCTGACTAGCGGGTCCTACAATGAGCAGTTCTTC. Its translation: CATSDLTSGSYNEQFF. The genes are TRBV24-1 and TRBJ2-1; 10 bases fit TRBD2. Germline lookup yields CDR1 KGHDR and CDR2 SFDVKD. Germline trimming cut 4 bases from V and 1 base from J; bases unmatched to any gene: 3. CDR3 length equals 16 residues.

This clonotype was seen a handful of times. The CDR3 DNA sequence: TGTGCCAGCAGCTTAGTGACCGGGATTGAAGCTTTCTTT. Translated, it gives CASSLVTGIEAFF. V is TRBV7-9 and J is TRBJ1-1; D gene uncertain. V was shortened by 1 base and J by 7 bases, with 10 bases between the two germline ends. The germline V gene has CDR1 SEHNR and CDR2 FQNEAQ (reference sequence). CDR3 length equals 13 residues.

This clonotype was seen only a few times. V is TRBV29-1 and J is TRBJ2-3, with 8 bases identical to TRBD2. Germline V gene lookup returns CDR1 SQVTM and CDR2 ANQGSEA. The CDR3 is made up of 15 amino acids. Trimming took 4 bases from V and 2 from J; bases not matched to a gene: 8. As DNA, the CDR3 is TGCAGCGTTGTTAGGCCTAGCGGGTCCACAGATACGCAGTATTTT. Translating gives CSVVRPSGSTDTQYF.

This clonotype appeared once. A much larger clonotype is one base distant, so this may be a read error. Without the conserved terminal phenylalanine or tryptophan, this CDR3 likely stems from a read error. The chain has TRBV16 and TRBJ1-1, with TRBD1 identical over 8 bases. Looked up from germline, CDR1 is KGHSY and CDR2 is FQNENV. This CDR3 has 16 residues. The J segment lost 1 base and the V segment lost 3 bases, leaving 7 bases of the junction unmatched. The chain's CDR3 is CASSHPGQGSNTEAFL. The DNA for the CDR3 is TGTGCCAGCAGCCACCCTGGACAGGGTTCGAACACTGAAGCTTTCCTT.

The CDR3 loop reads CASSALSNDPIDNEQFF. CDR3 nucleotides: TGTGCCAGCAGTGCACTTTCGAACGACCCTATAGACAATGAGCAGTTCTTC. The V and J genes are TRBV27 and TRBJ2-1; D unresolved. Trimming left V 5 bases short and J 5 bases short, with 22 bases between. The CDR3 runs to 17 residues. The germline V gene has CDR1 MNHEY and CDR2 SMNVEV (reference sequence).